The 15 T cell receptor beta chains listed next were all sequenced from one sample in a study of T cell changes during pregnancy in multiple sclerosis. TCRdb keeps only in-frame clones here, not all; method: immunoSEQ multiplex PCR. In the table there are approximately 110,000 clones, 80% to 95% of which are singletons. The sample in question was peripheral blood, obtained in the third trimester of pregnancy. These TCRs come from a female donor with multiple sclerosis, enrolled in a pregnancy study.

J is TRBJ2-2 and V is TRBV7-6; maybe TRBD2 (5 bases). CDR3 size: 15 residues. Germline CDR1 and CDR2: SGHVS and FNYEAQ. The V end lost 6 bases, the J end lost 2 bases, and 13 bases lay between the germline ends. The CDR3 region has the DNA TGTGCCAGCAGTTTTTTAGCGATAAACACCGGGGAGCTGTTTTTT. It yields the protein CASSFLAINTGELFF.

The chain is built from TRBV5-1 and TRBJ1-3; 7 nucleotides line up with TRBD1. The junction had 2 bases not matched to a gene; V was cut back by 0 bases and J by 8 bases. Germline V gives CDR1 SGHRS, CDR2 YFSETQ. The CDR3 runs 13 residues. The CDR3 spells CASSLVGGDTIYF. DNA for the CDR3: TGCGCCAGCAGCTTGGTAGGGGGCGACACCATATATTTT.

This clone was detected once. This chain joins TRBV28 and TRBJ1-4; 7 bases fit TRBD1. CDR3 length: 15 amino acids. V gave up 4 bases and J gave up 7 bases; unmatched junction bases: 9. Germline V lookup: CDR1 MDHEN, CDR2 SYDVKM. CDR3 sequence: CASSSWVGGREKLFF. The CDR3 nucleotides are TGTGCCAGCAGTTCGTGGGTAGGGGGCCGTGAAAAACTGTTTTTT.

The rearrangement links TRBV2 to TRBJ2-7; TRBD2 aligns across 7 bases. Germline CDR1 and CDR2: SNHLY and FYNNEI. The CDR3 loop spans 12 amino acids. The J segment lost 1 base and the V segment lost 6 bases, leaving 0 bases of the junction unmatched. In DNA form, the CDR3 reads TGTGCCAGCAGGGGAGGGTCCTACGAGCAGTACTTC. It encodes CASRGGSYEQYF.

The genes are TRBV19 and TRBJ1-1; TRBD1 might be the D (5 bases). CDR1 LNHDA and CDR2 SQIVND come from the germline V gene (reference sequence). Trimming removed 7 bases from V and 3 bases from J, with 12 bases in between. The CDR3 extends over 13 amino acids. CDR3 DNA: TGTGCCAGTAAGGGGACTTGGGACACTGAAGCTTTCTTT. Its translation: CASKGTWDTEAFF.

The rearrangement links TRBV14 to TRBJ2-5, with 8 bases aligning to TRBD2. Trimming removed 5 bases from V and 1 base from J; junction bases left unmatched: 21. This CDR3 is built from 20 residues. Germline CDR1 and CDR2: SGHDN and FVKESK. As DNA, the CDR3 is TGTGCCAGCAGCAAAGGGCCTGGGGGGCTAGCGGGCCGCCTCCAAGAGACCCAGTACTTC. Residues: CASSKGPGGLAGRLQETQYF.

The CDR3 coding sequence is TGTGCCAGCAGCTTATCCAGCTCTGGGGCCAACGTCCTGACTTTC. This sequence encodes CASSLSSSGANVLTF. This sequence joins TRBV7-6 and TRBJ2-6; D ambiguous. From germline, CDR1 is SGHVS and CDR2 FNYEAQ. V was clipped by 2 bases and J by 0 bases, with 5 bases between them. The CDR3 loop spans 15 amino acids.

This clone was counted once. The CDR3 DNA follows: TGTGCCAGCAGCAAAGGGTATCGGGGATTCCTACCGGGTGAAAAACTGTTTTTT. As protein: CASSKGYRGFLPGEKLFF. The genes are TRBV21-1 and TRBJ1-4. TRBV21-1 is deemed a pseudogene. The CDR3 spans 18 residues.

This chain connects TRBV10-3 to TRBJ2-1; 10 bases fit TRBD1. Germline V gene sequence: CDR1 ENHRY, CDR2 SYGVKD. The length of the CDR3 is 17 residues. Trimming cost V 0 bases and J 6 bases; bases outside gene matches: 8. In DNA, the CDR3 is TGTGCCATCAGTGAGTCGGAGAGGACAGGGGGAATCAATGAGCAGTTCTTC. It is translated as CAISESERTGGINEQFF.

The table lists this clone with a count of one. The rearrangement joins TRBV19 to TRBJ2-2; possible D gene TRBD2, 6 bases. Trimming stripped 7 bases from V and 3 bases from J, with 12 bases between. Germline values: CDR1 LNHDA, CDR2 SQIVND (reference sequence). This CDR3 is 14 amino acids long. In nucleotides, the CDR3 is TGTGCCAGTAAGCGAAGGGAGGACACCGGGGAGCTGTTTTTT. This codes for CASKRREDTGELFF.

The chain recombines TRBV15 with TRBJ2-7, with TRBD1 matching over 9 bases. Germline V lookup: CDR1 LNHNV, CDR2 YYDKDF (reference sequence). V gave up 5 bases and J gave up 6 bases; unmatched junction bases: 8. CDR3 length: 14 amino acids. DNA for the CDR3: TGTGCCACCAGCTTCCGGGACAGGGATTCCGAGCAGTACTTC. Translating it yields CATSFRDRDSEQYF.

V gene TRBV30 combines with J gene TRBJ1-2, with 10 nucleotides matching TRBD1. There are 15 residues in the CDR3. Germline values: CDR1 GTSNPN, CDR2 SVGIG (reference sequence). With 2 bases clipped from V and 6 bases from J, the junction kept 9 bases outside the gene matches. CDR3 nucleotide sequence: TGTGCCTGGAGTTTTTCCGGGACAGGGGTGAATGGCTACACCTTC. Residues: CAWSFSGTGVNGYTF.

CDR3: CAWSANVAKNIQYF. The CDR3 DNA follows: TGTGCCTGGAGTGCAAATGTAGCCAAAAACATTCAGTACTTC. The V and J genes are TRBV30 and TRBJ2-4; no firm D call. Germline V gives CDR1 GTSNPN, CDR2 SVGIG (reference sequence). The CDR3 is 14 residues long. Trimming pared 1 base from V and 0 bases from J, leaving 7 bases between.

The V gene is TRBV5-5, the J gene TRBJ1-6, with 7 bases identical to TRBD1. With V trimmed by 5 bases and J by 6 bases, 2 bases remained unmatched. From germline, CDR1 is SGHKS and CDR2 YYEKEE (reference sequence). The length of the CDR3 is 13 residues. The CDR3 nucleotides are TGTGCCAGCAGGGGGACAGCTAATTCACCCCTCCACTTT. It is translated as CASRGTANSPLHF.

The V gene is TRBV10-3, the J gene TRBJ2-5; 7 nucleotides line up with TRBD2. The V gene end was trimmed by 3 bases and the J gene end by 4 bases; junction bases not matched to a gene: 5. Germline V gene sequence: CDR1 ENHRY, CDR2 SYGVKD. The CDR3 is 14 amino acids. CDR3: CAISEPTGGETQYF. CDR3 nucleotides: TGTGCCATCAGTGAACCGACGGGGGGAGAGACCCAGTACTTC.